The rows below give T cell receptor beta chains drawn from one sample of a study of control samples from healthy donors and cancer patients. The table came from immunoSEQ multiplex PCR; TCRdb's copy has only in-frame clones and leaves some out. The table shows around 110,000 clones, with about 93% occurring only once. The sequenced material came from blood. These receptors were obtained from a man in his thirties or forties in good health. The CDR3 runs from the conserved cysteine through the conserved F or W. Fields, in order: V gene, clone size, D gene, J gene, CDR3 DNA, CDR3 protein. The D gene is left open where the match is weak. Not all rows give a size; the values are once, few, many and, for expanded clones, a class.

v_call: TRBV30; clone_size: once; d_call: .; j_call: TRBJ1-4; cdr3_nt: TGTGCCTGGAGTTCGACAGCAACTAATGAAAAACTGTTTTTT; cdr3_aa: CAWSSTATNEKLFF
v_call: TRBV5-1; clone_size: .; d_call: .; j_call: TRBJ1-1; cdr3_nt: TGCGCCAGCAGCATGTACCTCAGAAGTAGGGGCACTGAAGCTTTCTTT; cdr3_aa: CASSMYLRSRGTEAFF
v_call: TRBV5-4; clone_size: .; d_call: .; j_call: TRBJ1-2; cdr3_nt: TGTGCCAGCAGCTTGGGACAGTTGGGCTACACCTTC; cdr3_aa: CASSLGQLGYTF
v_call: TRBV27; clone_size: .; d_call: .; j_call: TRBJ1-5; cdr3_nt: TGTGCCAGCAGTTCGCCGGGGGGGCCTGGGCATTTT; cdr3_aa: CASSSPGGPGHF
v_call: TRBV5-6; clone_size: .; d_call: .; j_call: TRBJ1-6; cdr3_nt: TGTGCCAGCAGCTTGGCCAATTTGGGGGCCCTAAATTCACCCCTCCACTTT; cdr3_aa: CASSLANLGALNSPLHF
v_call: TRBV25-1; clone_size: few; d_call: .; j_call: TRBJ1-1; cdr3_nt: TGTGCCAGCAGTCCCCCGGGGGGGATGCGGAACACTGAAGCTTTCTTT; cdr3_aa: CASSPPGGMRNTEAFF
v_call: TRBV9; clone_size: .; d_call: TRBD1; j_call: TRBJ1-2; cdr3_nt: TGTGCCAGCAGCGCGGGACAGGGGGACGGTGGCTACACCTTC; cdr3_aa: CASSAGQGDGGYTF
v_call: TRBV10-1; clone_size: .; d_call: TRBD2; j_call: TRBJ2-3; cdr3_nt: TGCGCCAGCAGGGGGAGCCGACGGGGGGGGCTGAGCACAGATACGCAGTATTTT; cdr3_aa: CASRGSRRGGLSTDTQYF
v_call: TRBV9; clone_size: .; d_call: .; j_call: TRBJ2-6; cdr3_nt: TGTGCCAGCAGCGTAGCCCTTGGAGACCGCTCTGGGGCCAACGTCCTGACTTTC; cdr3_aa: CASSVALGDRSGANVLTF
v_call: TRBV28; clone_size: .; d_call: TRBD1; j_call: TRBJ1-2; cdr3_nt: TGTGCCAGCAGCCAAGGACAGGGACCTTATGGCTACACCTTC; cdr3_aa: CASSQGQGPYGYTF
v_call: TRBV12-5; clone_size: .; d_call: .; j_call: TRBJ1-5; cdr3_nt: TGTGCTAGTGGTTTGGACAGGTTCTCAGTGGCCCAGCATTTT; cdr3_aa: CASGLDRFSVAQHF
v_call: TRBV12-3/TRBV12-4; clone_size: .; d_call: .; j_call: TRBJ1-3; cdr3_nt: TGTGCCAGCAGTTTGGGTAACACCATATATTTT; cdr3_aa: CASSLGNTIYF
v_call: TRBV19; clone_size: once; d_call: TRBD2; j_call: TRBJ2-2; cdr3_nt: TGTGCCAGTAGTATCGGGGGACTAGCCTTGGGGGAGCTGTTTTTT; cdr3_aa: CASSIGGLALGELFF
v_call: TRBV2; clone_size: .; d_call: .; j_call: TRBJ1-5; cdr3_nt: TGTGCCAGCAGTTTTAGCAATCAGCCCCAGCATTTT; cdr3_aa: CASSFSNQPQHF
v_call: TRBV3-1/TRBV3-2; clone_size: .; d_call: .; j_call: TRBJ2-1; cdr3_nt: TGTGCCAGCAGCCTTCGAGGGGACCCCTACAATGAGCAGTTCTTC; cdr3_aa: CASSLRGDPYNEQFF
v_call: TRBV3-1/TRBV3-2; clone_size: .; d_call: .; j_call: TRBJ1-6; cdr3_nt: TGTGCCAGCAGCCAAGTAGGCGGTACGGCACCCCTCCACTTT; cdr3_aa: CASSQVGGTAPLHF